The clone carrying this T cell receptor beta chain has only a few counts. Trimming cost V 0 bases and J 6 bases; bases outside gene matches: 5. CDR1 and CDR2 (germline): SGDLS, YYNGEE. This CDR3 comprises 16 residues. The data were obtained in a study of T cells after yellow fever vaccination. A 5'RACE template-switching step, the method used to make TCR cDNA, added a universal primer site and UMIs. TCRdb recomputed calls from the 5' RACE reads with MiXCR, one row per CDR3 protein. The sample lists 250,000 to 350,000 distinct CDR3 sequences; around 8.6% were seen once. The sequence came from a man between 18 and 29 years old who received the YFV17D yellow fever vaccine. The sample here was CD4+ T cells sorted from PBMCs, taken 5 days after the yellow fever booster vaccination. This chain connects TRBV9 to TRBJ2-1; 11 nucleotides line up with TRBD2. The CDR3 sequence: CASSVGLAGGPNEQFF. The DNA of the CDR3 is TGTGCCAGCAGCGTAGGGCTAGCGGGGGGCCCCAATGAGCAGTTCTTC.